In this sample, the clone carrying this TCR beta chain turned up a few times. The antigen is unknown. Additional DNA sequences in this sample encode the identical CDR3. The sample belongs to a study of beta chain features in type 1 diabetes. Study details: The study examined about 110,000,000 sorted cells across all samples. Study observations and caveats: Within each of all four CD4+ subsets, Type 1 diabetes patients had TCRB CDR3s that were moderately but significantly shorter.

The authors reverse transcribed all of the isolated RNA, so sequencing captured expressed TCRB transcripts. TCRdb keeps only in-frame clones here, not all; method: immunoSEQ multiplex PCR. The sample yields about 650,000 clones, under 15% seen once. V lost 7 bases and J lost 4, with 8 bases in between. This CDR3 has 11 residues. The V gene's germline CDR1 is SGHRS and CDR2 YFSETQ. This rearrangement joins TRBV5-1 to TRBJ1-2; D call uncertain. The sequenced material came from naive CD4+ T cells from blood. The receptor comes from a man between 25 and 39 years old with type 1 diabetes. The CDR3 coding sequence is TGCGCCAGCGGCGAGGGCTATGGCTACACCTTC. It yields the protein CASGEGYGYTF.